The clone carrying this T cell receptor beta chain was recorded at least ten times. The antigen remains unidentified. This entry belongs to a study of regulatory T cells in long-lasting Graves disease. Study in general: Antithyroid drug intake by newly diagnosed Graves' patients had lasted under 3 months. The study, taken as a whole, reports: TRBV28, TRBJ1-2 and TRBJ2-5 were favored in persistent disease.

Looked up from germline, CDR1 is LNHDA and CDR2 is SQIVND (reference sequence). V was cut by 5 bases and J by 5 bases, with 15 bases left in between. The CDR3 is 14 residues long. HTBI primers from iRepertoire and Arm-PCR of CDR3 regions yielded the TCR beta libraries. TCRdb independently ran MiXCR on the multiplex PCR reads; one entry per CDR3 protein. Seen here are hundreds of thousands of distinct CDR3 sequences, 16% observed once, and the top ten hold approximately 20%. Specified time point: newly diagnosed GD, antithyroid drugs for less than 3 months. There was RNA extracted from PBMCs, and the TCR library was made from it. This sample was shared with a second study, whose subject was T cells in Graves' hyperthyroidism and ophthalmopathy.

This sequence joins TRBV19 and TRBJ1-2, with D uncertain. Material: peripheral blood mononuclear cells (PBMCs), obtained at new diagnosis, from a patient treated with antithyroid drugs. The source of this sequence is a woman in her twenties or thirties with Graves disease. CDR3 in DNA: TGTGCCAGTAGTCCCCGTGTGGGAAGATATGGCTACACCTTC. It specifies CASSPRVGRYGYTF. Full variable domain (rest looked up from reference TRBV19 and TRBJ1-2): DGGITQSPKYLFRKEGQNVTLSCEQNLNHDAMYWYRQDPGQGLRLIYYSQIVNDFQKGDIAEGYSVSREKKESFPLTVTSAQKNPTAFYLCASSPRVGRYGYTFGSGTRLTVV.